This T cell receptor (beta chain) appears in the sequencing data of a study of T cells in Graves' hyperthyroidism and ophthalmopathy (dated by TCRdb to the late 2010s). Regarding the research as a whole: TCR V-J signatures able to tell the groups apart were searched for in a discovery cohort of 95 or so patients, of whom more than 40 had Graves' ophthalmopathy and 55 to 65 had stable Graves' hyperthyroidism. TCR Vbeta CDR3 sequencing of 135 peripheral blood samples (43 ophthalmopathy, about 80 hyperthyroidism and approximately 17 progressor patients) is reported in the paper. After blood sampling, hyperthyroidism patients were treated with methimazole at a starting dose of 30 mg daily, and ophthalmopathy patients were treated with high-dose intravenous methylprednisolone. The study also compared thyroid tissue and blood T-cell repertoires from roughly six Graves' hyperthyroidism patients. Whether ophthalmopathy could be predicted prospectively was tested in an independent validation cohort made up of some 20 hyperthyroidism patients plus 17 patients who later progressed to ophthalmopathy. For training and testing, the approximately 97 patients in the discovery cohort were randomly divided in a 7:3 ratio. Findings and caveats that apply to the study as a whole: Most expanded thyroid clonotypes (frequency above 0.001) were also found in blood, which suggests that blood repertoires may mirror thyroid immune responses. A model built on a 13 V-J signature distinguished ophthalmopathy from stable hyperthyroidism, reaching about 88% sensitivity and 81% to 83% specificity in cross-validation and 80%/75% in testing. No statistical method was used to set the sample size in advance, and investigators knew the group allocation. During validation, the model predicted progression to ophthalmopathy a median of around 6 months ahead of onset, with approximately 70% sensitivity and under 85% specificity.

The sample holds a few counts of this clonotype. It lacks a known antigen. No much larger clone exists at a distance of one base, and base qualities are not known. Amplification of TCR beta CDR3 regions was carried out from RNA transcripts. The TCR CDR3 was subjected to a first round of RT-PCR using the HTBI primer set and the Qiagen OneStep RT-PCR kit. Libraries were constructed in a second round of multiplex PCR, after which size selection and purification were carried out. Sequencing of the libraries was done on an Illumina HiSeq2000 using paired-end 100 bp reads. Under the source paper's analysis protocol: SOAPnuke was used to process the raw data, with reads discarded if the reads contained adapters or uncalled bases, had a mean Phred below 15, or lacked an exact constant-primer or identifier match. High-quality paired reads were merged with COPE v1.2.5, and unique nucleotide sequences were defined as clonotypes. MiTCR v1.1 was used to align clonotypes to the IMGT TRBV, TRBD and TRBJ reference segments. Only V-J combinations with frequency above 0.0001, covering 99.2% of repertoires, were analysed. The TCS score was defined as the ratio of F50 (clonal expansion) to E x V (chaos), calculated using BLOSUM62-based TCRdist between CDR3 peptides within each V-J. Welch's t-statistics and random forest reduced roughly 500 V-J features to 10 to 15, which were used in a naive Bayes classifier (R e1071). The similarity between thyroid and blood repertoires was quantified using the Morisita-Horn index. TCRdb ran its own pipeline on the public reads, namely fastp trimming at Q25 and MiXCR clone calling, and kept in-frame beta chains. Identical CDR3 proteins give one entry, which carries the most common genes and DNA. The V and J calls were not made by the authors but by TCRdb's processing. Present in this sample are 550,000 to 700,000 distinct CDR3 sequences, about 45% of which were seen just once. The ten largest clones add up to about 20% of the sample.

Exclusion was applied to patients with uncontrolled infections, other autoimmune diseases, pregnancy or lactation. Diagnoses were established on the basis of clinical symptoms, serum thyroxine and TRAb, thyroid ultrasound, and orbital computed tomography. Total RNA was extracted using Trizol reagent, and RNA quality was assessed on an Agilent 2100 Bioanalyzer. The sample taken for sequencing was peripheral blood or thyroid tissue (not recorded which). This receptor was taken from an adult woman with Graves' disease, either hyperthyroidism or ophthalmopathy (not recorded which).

Read as DNA, the sequence is TGTGCCAGCAGACGAATGGGGGACACTGAAGCTTTCTTT. This codes for CASRRMGDTEAFF. The rearrangement combines TRBV6-1 with TRBJ1-1; the D segment could be TRBD1, given 5 matching bases. Sequences MNHNS (CDR1) and SASEGT (CDR2) are obtained from the germline V gene. Inclusive of the bounding cysteine and phenylalanine, the CDR3 is 13 residues long. Only the CDR3 region is kept as DNA, spanning 39 bases read in frame from base 1. V is clipped by 6 bases and J by 3 bases, and the sequence between their germline boundaries is 11 bases long.